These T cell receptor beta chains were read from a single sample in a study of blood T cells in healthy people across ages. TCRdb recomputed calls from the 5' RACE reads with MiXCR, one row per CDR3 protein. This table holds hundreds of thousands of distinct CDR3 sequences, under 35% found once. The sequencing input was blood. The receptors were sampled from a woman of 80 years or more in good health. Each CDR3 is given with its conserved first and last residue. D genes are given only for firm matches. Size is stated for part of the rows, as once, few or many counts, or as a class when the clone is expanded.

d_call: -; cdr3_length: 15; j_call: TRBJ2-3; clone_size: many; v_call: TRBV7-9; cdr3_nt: TGTGCCAGCAGCTTAGCCGGGGGTATTGTTAATACGCAGTATTTT; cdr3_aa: CASSLAGGIVNTQYF
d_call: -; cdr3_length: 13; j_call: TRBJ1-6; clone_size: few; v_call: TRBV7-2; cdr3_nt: TGTGCCAGCAGCTTAGTAGGGTACTCACCCCTCCACTTT; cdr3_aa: CASSLVGYSPLHF
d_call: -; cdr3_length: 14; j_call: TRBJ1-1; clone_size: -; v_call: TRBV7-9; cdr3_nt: TGTGCCAGCAGCTTAGCGGCTGGAGATACTGAAGCTTTCTTT; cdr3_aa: CASSLAAGDTEAFF
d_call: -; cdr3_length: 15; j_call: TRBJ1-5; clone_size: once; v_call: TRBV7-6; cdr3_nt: TGTGCCAGCAGCCCTCGGGCTCTCCGGGGTCAGCCCCAGCATTTT; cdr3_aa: CASSPRALRGQPQHF
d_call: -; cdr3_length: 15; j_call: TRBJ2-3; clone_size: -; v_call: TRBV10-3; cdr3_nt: TGTGCCATCAGGGGGGGAGACCTAGGGGCAGATACGCAGTATTTT; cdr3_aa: CAIRGGDLGADTQYF
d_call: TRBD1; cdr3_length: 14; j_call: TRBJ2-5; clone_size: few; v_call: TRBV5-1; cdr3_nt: TGCGCCAGCAGCTTCCCCGACAGGGCGGAAGAGCAGTACTTC; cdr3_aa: CASSFPDRAEEQYF
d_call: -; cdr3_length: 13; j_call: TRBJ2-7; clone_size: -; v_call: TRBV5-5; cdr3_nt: TGTGCCAGCAGCTTTTTTGAGGGGAACGAGCAGTACTTC; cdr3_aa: CASSFFEGNEQYF
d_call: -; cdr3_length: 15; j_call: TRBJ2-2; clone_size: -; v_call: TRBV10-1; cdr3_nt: TGCGCCAGCAGTGACGGGGGCGCGAACACCGGGGAGCTGTTTTTT; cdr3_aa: CASSDGGANTGELFF
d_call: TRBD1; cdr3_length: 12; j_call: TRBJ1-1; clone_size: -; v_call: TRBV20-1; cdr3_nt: TGCAGTGCTGGACAGGGGGAAACTGAAGCTTTCTTT; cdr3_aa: CSAGQGETEAFF
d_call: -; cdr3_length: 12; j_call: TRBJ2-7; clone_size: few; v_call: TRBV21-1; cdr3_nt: TGTGCAGGAGGAGCGATCTCTTACGAGCAGTACTTC; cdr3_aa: CAGGAISYEQYF
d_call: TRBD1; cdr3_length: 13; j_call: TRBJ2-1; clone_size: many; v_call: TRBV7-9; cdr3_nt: TGTGCCAGCAGCCGGACAGGGGGCAATGAGCAGTTCTTC; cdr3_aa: CASSRTGGNEQFF
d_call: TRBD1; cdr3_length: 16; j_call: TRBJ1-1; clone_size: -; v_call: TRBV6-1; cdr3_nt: TGTGCCAGCAGCCCCGGGACAGGGGTAGGGAACACTGAAGCTTTCTTT; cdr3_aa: CASSPGTGVGNTEAFF
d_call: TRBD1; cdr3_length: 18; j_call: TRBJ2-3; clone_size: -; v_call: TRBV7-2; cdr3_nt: TGTGCCAGCAGCTTAGGGGGGACAGGGTGGTATCGCACAGATACGCAGTATTTT; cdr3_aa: CASSLGGTGWYRTDTQYF
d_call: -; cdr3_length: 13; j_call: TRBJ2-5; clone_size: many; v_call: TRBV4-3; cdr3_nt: TGCGCCAGCAGCCAAGATAGGGTGGGGACCCTGTACTTC; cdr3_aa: CASSQDRVGTLYF
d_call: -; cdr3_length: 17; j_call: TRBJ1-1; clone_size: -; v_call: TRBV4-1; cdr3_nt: TGCGCCAGCAGCCAACCCCCGGACCGGGTGAAGAACACTGAAGCTTTCTTT; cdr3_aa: CASSQPPDRVKNTEAFF
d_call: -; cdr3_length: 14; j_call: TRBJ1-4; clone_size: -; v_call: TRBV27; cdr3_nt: TGTGCCAGCAGTTCCTGGTTGAGGAATGAAAAACTGTTTTTT; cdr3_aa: CASSSWLRNEKLFF
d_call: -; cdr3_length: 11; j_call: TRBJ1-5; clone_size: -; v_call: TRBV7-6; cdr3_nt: TGTGCCGGCAGCTTCGGCCTCGCATTACATTTT; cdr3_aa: CAGSFGLALHF
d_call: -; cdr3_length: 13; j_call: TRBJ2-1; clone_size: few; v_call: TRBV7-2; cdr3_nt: TGTGCCAGCAGCCCAGGACTGGCGGGGGCGCAGTTCTTC; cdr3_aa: CASSPGLAGAQFF
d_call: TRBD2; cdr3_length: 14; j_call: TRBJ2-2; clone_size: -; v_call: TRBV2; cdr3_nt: TGTGCCAAAAAAAGACTAGCGTACACCGGGGAGCTGTTTTTT; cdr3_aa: CAKKRLAYTGELFF
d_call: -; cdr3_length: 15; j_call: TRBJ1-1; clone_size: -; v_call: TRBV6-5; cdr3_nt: TGTGCCAGCAGCACTCGACTGAGGGCCCCCACTGAAGCTTTCTTT; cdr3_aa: CASSTRLRAPTEAFF
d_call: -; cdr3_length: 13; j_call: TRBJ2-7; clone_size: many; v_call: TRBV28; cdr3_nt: TGTGCCACTGGTGCAAGTCCCTCCTACGAGCAGTACTTC; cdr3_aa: CATGASPSYEQYF
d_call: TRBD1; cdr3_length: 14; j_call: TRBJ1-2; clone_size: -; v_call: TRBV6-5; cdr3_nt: TGTTCCAGCAGGGCGACCAGGGGGCGCACAGACTACACCTTC; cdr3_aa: CSSRATRGRTDYTF
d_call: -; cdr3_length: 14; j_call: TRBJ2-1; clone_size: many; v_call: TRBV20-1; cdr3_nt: TGCAGTGCCGGACGGGGGAGCTCCTACAATGAGCAGTTCTTC; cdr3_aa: CSAGRGSSYNEQFF
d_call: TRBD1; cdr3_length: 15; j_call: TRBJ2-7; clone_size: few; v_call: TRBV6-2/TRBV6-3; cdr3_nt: TGTGCCAGCAGTTACGGAGCTGGGACAGCCAATGAGCAGTACTTC; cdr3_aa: CASSYGAGTANEQYF
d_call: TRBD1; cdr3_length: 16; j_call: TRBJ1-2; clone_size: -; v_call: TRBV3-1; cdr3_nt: TGTGCCAGCAGCCGAAGTGGGACAGGGGGCTCATATGGCTACACCTTC; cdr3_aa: CASSRSGTGGSYGYTF
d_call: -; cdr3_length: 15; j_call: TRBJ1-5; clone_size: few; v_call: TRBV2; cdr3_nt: TGTGCCAGCAGTGAGGGACAAATCAGCAATCAGCCCCAGCATTTT; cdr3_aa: CASSEGQISNQPQHF
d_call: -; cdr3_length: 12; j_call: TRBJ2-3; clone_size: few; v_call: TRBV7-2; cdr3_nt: TGTGCCACCTCCCTGCTTGCAGATACGCAGTATTTT; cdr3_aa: CATSLLADTQYF
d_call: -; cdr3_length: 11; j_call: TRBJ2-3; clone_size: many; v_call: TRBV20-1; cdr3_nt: TGCAGTGCCCTCCCATCGGATACGCAGTATTTT; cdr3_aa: CSALPSDTQYF
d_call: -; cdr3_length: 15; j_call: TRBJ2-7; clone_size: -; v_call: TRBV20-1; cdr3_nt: TGCAGTGCTCCAAAAGGGGGACAAGGCGCCTACGAGCAGTACTTC; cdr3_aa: CSAPKGGQGAYEQYF
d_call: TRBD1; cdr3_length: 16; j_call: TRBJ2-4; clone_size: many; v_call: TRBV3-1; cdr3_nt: TGTGCCAGCAGCCATACGGACAGGGGTCGTGAAAACATTCAGTACTTC; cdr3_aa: CASSHTDRGRENIQYF
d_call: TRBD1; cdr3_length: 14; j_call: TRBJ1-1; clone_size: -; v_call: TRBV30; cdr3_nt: TGTGCCTGGAGATCTTACAGGGGGCTCCCTGAAGCTTTCTTT; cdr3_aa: CAWRSYRGLPEAFF
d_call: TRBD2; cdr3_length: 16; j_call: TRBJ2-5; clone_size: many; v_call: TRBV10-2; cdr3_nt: TGCGCCAGCAGTAGCAGGGAGACTAGCGGGGCCAAGGAGCAGTACTTC; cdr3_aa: CASSSRETSGAKEQYF
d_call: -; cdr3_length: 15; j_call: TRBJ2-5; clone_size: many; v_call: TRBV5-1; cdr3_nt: TGCGCCAGCAGCTCTCTACAGGGTTACCAAGAGACCCAGTACTTC; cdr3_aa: CASSSLQGYQETQYF
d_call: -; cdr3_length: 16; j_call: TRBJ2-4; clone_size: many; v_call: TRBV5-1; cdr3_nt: TGCGCCAGCAGCTTGATGTACAAGTCGTCTCAAAACATTCAGTACTTC; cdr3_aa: CASSLMYKSSQNIQYF
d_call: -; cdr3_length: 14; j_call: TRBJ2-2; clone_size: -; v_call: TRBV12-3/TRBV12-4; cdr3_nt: TGTGCCAGCAGTTGTGAGACCCCGACCGGGGAGCTGTTTTTT; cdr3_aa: CASSCETPTGELFF
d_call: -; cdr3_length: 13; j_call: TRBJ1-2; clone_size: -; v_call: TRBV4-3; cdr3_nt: TGCGCCAGCAGCCAAGAAATAAGCTATGGCTACACCTTC; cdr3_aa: CASSQEISYGYTF
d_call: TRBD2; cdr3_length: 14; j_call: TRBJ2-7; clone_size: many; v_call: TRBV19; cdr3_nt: TGTGCCAGTAGTATACGGGAGCGGGGGCGCGAGCAGTACTTC; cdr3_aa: CASSIRERGREQYF
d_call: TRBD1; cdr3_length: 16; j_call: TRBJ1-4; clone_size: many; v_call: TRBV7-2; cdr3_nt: TGTGCCAGCAGCTTAGTTCAGGGGGCAACTAATGAAAAACTGTTTTTT; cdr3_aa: CASSLVQGATNEKLFF
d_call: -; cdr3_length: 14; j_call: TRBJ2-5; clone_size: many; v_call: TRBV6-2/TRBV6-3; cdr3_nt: TGTGCCAGCAGTCTCTACGGAGCCCAAGAGACCCAGTACTTC; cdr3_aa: CASSLYGAQETQYF
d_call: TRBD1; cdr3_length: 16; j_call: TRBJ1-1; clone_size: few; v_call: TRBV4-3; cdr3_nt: TGCGCCAGCAGCCAGCTGGGACAGGGTAGTAGGACTGAAGCTTTCTTT; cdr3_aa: CASSQLGQGSRTEAFF
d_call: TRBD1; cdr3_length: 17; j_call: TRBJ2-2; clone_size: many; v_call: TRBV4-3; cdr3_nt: TGCGCCAGCAGCCAAGGGACAGGACGCTCGAACACCGGGGAGCTGTTTTTT; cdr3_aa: CASSQGTGRSNTGELFF
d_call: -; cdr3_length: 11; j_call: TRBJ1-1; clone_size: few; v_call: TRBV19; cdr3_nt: TGTGCCAGTCAGACTGGGGTGGTAGCTTTCTTT; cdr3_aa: CASQTGVVAFF
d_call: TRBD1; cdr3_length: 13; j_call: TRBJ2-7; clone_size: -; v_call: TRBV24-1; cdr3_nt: TGTGCCACCAGGGGGACAGGGAACAATGAGCAGTACTTC; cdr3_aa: CATRGTGNNEQYF
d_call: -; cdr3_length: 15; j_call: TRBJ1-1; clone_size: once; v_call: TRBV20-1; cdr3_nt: TGCAGTGCTAGAGATTGGCAGGGTTTGAACACTGAAGCTTTCTTT; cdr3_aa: CSARDWQGLNTEAFF
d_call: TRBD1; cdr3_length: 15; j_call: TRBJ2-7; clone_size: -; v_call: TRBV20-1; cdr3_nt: TGCAGTGCTCCCAGGACAGGGACAGGTTTCTACGAGCGGTACTTC; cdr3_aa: CSAPRTGTGFYERYF
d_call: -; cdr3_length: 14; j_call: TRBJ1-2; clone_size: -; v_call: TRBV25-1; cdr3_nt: TGTGCCAGCAGTGAAGTTGGAGCTAACTATGGCTACACCTTC; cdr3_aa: CASSEVGANYGYTF
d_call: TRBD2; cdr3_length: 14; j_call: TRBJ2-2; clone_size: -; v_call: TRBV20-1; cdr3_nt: TGCAGTGCCGTAGCGGGGGGGCAAACCGGGGAGCTGTTTTTT; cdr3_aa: CSAVAGGQTGELFF
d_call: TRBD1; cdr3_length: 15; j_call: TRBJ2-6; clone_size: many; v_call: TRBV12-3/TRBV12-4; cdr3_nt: TGTGCCAGCACCAGGGACAGGGCTGGGGCCAACGTCCTGACTTTC; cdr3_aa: CASTRDRAGANVLTF
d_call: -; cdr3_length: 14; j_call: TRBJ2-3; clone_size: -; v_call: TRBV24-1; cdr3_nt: TGTGCCACCAGAAAGGGCGGGAGCACAGATACGCAGTATTTT; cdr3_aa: CATRKGGSTDTQYF
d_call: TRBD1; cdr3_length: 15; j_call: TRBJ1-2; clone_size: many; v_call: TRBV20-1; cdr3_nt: TGCAGTGCTAGACCCCTGGACAGGGAAGCCGATGGCTACACCTTC; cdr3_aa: CSARPLDREADGYTF
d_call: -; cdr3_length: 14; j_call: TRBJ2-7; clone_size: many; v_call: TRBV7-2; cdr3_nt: TGTGCCAGCAGCTTAGCGTCCGGGACCTACGAGCAGTACTTC; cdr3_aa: CASSLASGTYEQYF
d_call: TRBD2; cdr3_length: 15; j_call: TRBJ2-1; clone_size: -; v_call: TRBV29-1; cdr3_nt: TGCAGCGTCACGAACCTAGCGGGGGGGCAAGAGACCCAGTTCTTC; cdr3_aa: CSVTNLAGGQETQFF
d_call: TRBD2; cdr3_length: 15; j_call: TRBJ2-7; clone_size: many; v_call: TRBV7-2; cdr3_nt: TGTGCCAGCAGCCGAAGCGGGGGGATCGGGTACGAGCAGTACTTC; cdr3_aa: CASSRSGGIGYEQYF
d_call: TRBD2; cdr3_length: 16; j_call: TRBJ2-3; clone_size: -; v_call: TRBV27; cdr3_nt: TGTGCCAGCAGTCTGGGACTAGTAACCAGTACAGATACGCAGTATTTT; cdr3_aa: CASSLGLVTSTDTQYF
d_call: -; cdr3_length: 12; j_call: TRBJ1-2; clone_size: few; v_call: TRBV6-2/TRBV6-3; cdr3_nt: TGTGCCAGCAGTTACCCCGGGGATGGCTACACCTTC; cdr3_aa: CASSYPGDGYTF
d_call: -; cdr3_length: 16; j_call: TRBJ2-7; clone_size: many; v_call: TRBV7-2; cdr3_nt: TGTGCCAGCAGCTTATATCCCCAGGGTAAATCCCGCGAGCAGTACTTC; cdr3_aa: CASSLYPQGKSREQYF
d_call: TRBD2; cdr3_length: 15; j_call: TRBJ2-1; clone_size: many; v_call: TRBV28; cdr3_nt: TGTGCCACCAGCCCCCGGACTAGGAACCTCTATGAGCAGTTCTTC; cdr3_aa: CATSPRTRNLYEQFF
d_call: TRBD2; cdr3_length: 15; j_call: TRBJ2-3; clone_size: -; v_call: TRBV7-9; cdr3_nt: TGTGCCAGCAGCTCCCCTAGCGGGGTGGCAGATACGCAGTATTTT; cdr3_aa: CASSSPSGVADTQYF